Listed below are T cell receptor beta chains from one sample, sequenced in a study of T cells in Graves' hyperthyroidism and ophthalmopathy. From the multiplex PCR reads, TCRdb called clonotypes with MiXCR, one entry per CDR3 protein. The data show about 250,000 distinct CDR3 sequences, with about 20% seen just once and 50% to 75% held by the top ten. The sequencing input was blood. The receptors originated from a man aged 25 to 40 with Graves' ophthalmopathy. Each CDR3 is given with its conserved first and last residue. The D gene is left open where the match is weak. Expanded clones are given a class, and other clones once, few, many or no size at all.

d_call cdr3_length clone_size j_call v_call cdr3_aa cdr3_nt
. 16 few TRBJ1-5 TRBV28 CASSLLAGVSNQPQHF TGTGCCAGCAGTTTATTAGCAGGGGTTAGCAATCAGCCCCAGCATTTT
TRBD1 20 few TRBJ2-2 TRBV28 CASSLSLLNAQGARTGELFF TGTGCCAGCAGTTTATCGCTTTTGAACGCACAGGGGGCGCGGACCGGGGAGCTGTTTTTT
TRBD2 16 many TRBJ2-1 TRBV12-3/TRBV12-4 CASKASGESSYNEQFF TGTGCCAGCAAGGCTAGCGGGGAGAGCTCCTACAATGAGCAGTTCTTC
. 14 . TRBJ1-2 TRBV27 CASSSGDPNYGYTF TGTGCCAGCAGTTCCGGGGACCCTAACTATGGCTACACCTTC
TRBD1 14 . TRBJ2-7 TRBV2 CASSQQGARYEQYF TGTGCCAGCAGTCAACAGGGGGCGCGTTACGAGCAGTACTTC
. 14 few TRBJ1-3 TRBV30 CAWSVKGTGNTIYF TGTGCCTGGAGTGTAAAGGGGACTGGAAACACCATATATTTT
. 12 many TRBJ2-5 TRBV18 CASSPGRETQYF TGTGCCAGCTCACCGGGGAGGGAGACCCAGTACTTC
. 14 once TRBJ2-7 TRBV12-3/TRBV12-4 CASSLPLQKYEQYF TGTGCCAGCAGTTTACCCTTACAGAAGTACGAGCAGTACTTC
. 12 . TRBJ2-3 TRBV5-1 CASREQTDTQYF TGCGCCAGCAGGGAGCAGACAGATACGCAGTATTTT
. 14 once TRBJ2-7 TRBV20-1 CPPNADLRSYEQYF TGCCCGCCAAATGCGGATCTTAGGTCCTACGAGCAGTACTTC
TRBD2 16 . TRBJ2-3 TRBV2 CASNSPTSGSSDTQYF TGTGCCAGCAATTCCCCCACTAGCGGGAGTTCAGATACGCAGTATTTT
TRBD1 16 . TRBJ1-1 TRBV18 CASSPSQGGRNTEAFF TGTGCCAGCTCACCATCTCAAGGGGGCCGGAACACTGAAGCTTTCTTT
. 16 . TRBJ2-3 TRBV4-1 CASSPGGRSATDTQYF TGCGCCAGCAGCCCCGGGGGACGGAGTGCCACAGATACGCAGTATTTT
. 11 many TRBJ1-1 TRBV12-3/TRBV12-4 CASSLGIGAFF TGTGCCAGCAGTTTAGGAATAGGAGCTTTCTTT
TRBD1 15 few TRBJ2-2 TRBV14 CASSSQGLNTGELFF TGTGCCAGCAGCTCACAGGGGCTGAACACCGGGGAGCTGTTTTTT
TRBD1 15 many TRBJ1-1 TRBV6-1 CASSSTGRGNTEAFF TGTGCCAGCAGTTCGACAGGGCGAGGGAACACTGAAGCTTTCTTT